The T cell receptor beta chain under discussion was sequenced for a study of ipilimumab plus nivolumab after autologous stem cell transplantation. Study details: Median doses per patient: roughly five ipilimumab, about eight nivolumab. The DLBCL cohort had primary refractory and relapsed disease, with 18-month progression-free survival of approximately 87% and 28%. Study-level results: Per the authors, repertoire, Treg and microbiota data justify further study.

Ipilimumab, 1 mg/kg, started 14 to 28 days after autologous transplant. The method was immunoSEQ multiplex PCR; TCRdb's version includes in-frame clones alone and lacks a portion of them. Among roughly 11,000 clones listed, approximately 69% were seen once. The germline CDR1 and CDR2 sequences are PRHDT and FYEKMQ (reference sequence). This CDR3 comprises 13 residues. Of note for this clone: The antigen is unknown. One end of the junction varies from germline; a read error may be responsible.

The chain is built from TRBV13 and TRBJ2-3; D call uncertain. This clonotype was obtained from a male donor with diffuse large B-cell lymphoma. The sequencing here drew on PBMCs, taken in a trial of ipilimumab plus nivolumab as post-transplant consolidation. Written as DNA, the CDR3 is TGTGCCAGCATCGTTGGGCGAGCAGATGCGCAGTATTTT. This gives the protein CASIVGRADAQYF. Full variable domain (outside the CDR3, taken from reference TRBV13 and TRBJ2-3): AAGVIQSPRHLIKEKRETATLKCYPIPRHDTVYWYQQGPGQDPQFLISFYEKMQSDKGSIPDRFSAQQFSDYHSELNMSSLELGDSALYFCASIVGRADAQYFGPGTRLTVL.